What follows are 8 T cell receptor beta chains derived from one specimen sequenced in a study of T cells in women clearing cervical HPV infection. Profiled with immunoSEQ multiplex PCR; TCRdb holds only in-frame clones, not every one. This repertoire includes tens of thousands of clones. Sequences were obtained from blood buffy coat. These receptors were obtained from a woman aged 18 to 75 with a cervical HPV16 infection that either progressed to CIN3+ or cleared (not recorded which).

Concerning this clone: The read stops 3 residues short of the end of the CDR3; the missing end is completed from the germline J gene. Other DNA sequences of this sample code for an identical CDR3. The chain combines TRBV10-3 with TRBJ1-3, with 8 bases aligning to TRBD1. This CDR3 has 16 residues. J gave up 1 base and V 6 bases, and 8 bases lay outside the gene matches. The V gene's germline CDR1 is ENHRY and CDR2 SYGVKD. Partial CDR3 DNA: TGTGCCATCAGAACTCCGGGACAGGCGTCTGGAAACACC. Amino acid sequence: CAIRTPGQASGNT. The entire CDR3 sequence reads CAIRTPGQASGNTIYF.

Notes on this clone: The CDR3 goes on 3 residues after the read ends, and that part is filled in from the germline J gene. The chain joins TRBV20-1 to TRBJ2-3; D call uncertain. V lost 2 bases and J lost 5, with 14 bases in between. This CDR3 spans 14 amino acids. Germline CDR1 is DFQATT and CDR2 is SNEGSKA (reference sequence). CDR3 in amino acids: CSARPPSVEDTQYF. The covered CDR3 bases are TGCAGTGCTAGACCCCCCAGCGTTGAAGATACG.

As regards this clone: The sequence runs out 3 residues before the end of the CDR3; the remainder is reconstructed from the germline J gene. The J gene is TRBJ1-5, the V gene TRBV4-1; D gene unclear. This CDR3 is built from 17 residues. Per the germline V gene, CDR1 is MGHRA and CDR2 is YSYEKL. Trimming pared 3 bases from V and 2 bases from J, leaving 17 bases between. CDR3 in amino acids: CASSHRVERTGNQPQHF. The covered CDR3 bases are TGCGCCAGCAGCCACCGTGTGGAGCGGACGGGCAATCAGCCC.

On this clone itself: The read ends 3 residues early relative to the CDR3; the germline J gene fills the gap. Other DNA sequences within the sample encode an identical CDR3. V gene TRBV5-1 combines with J gene TRBJ1-3; perhaps TRBD1 as D (6 bases). The CDR3 has 17 residues. Trimming shortened V by 1 base and J by 0 bases, and 14 bases separated the two germline ends. Germline V gene sequence: CDR1 SGHRS, CDR2 YFSETQ. The sequenced part of the CDR3 DNA is TGCGCCAGCAGCTTGACGGACAGCTCTATCTCTGGAAACACC. This gives the protein CASSLTDSSISGNT. The complete CDR3 protein is CASSLTDSSISGNTIYF. Filled out from reference TRBV5-1 and TRBJ1-3, the complete variable domain reads KAGVTQTPRYLIKTRGQQVTLSCSPISGHRSVSWYQQTPGQGLQFLFEYFSETQRNKGNFPGRFSGRQFSNSRSEMNVSTLELGDSALYLCASSLTDSSISGNTIYFGEGSWLTVV.

Note on this clone: Coverage ceases 3 residues before the CDR3 finishes, and the germline J gene fills in the end. The V and J genes are TRBV2 and TRBJ2-3; D is unclear. CDR3 length: 14 residues. CDR1 SNHLY and CDR2 FYNNEI come from the germline V gene. The V and J ends lost 10 bases and 0 bases respectively, with 14 bases between them. CDR3 region: CATLPQNSTDTQYF. The covered CDR3 bases are TGTGCCACCCTACCCCAAAATAGCACAGATACG.

Comments on this clone: The DNA ends 3 residues before the CDR3 does, and the rest of the CDR3 is filled in from the germline J gene. V is TRBV6-1 and J is TRBJ2-5, with D perhaps matching TRBD1 (6 bases). This CDR3 has 15 residues. V shed 2 bases and J shed 2 bases, with 12 bases lying between them. Germline assignment: CDR1 MNHNS and CDR2 SASEGT. CDR3 region: CASSELYRDQETQYF. The sequenced part of the CDR3 DNA is TGTGCCAGCAGTGAACTTTACAGGGATCAAGAGACC.

As to this clone: Coverage ceases 3 residues before the CDR3 finishes, and the germline J gene fills in the end. The identical CDR3 is also encoded by other nucleotide sequences in the sample. The gene calls are TRBV5-1 and TRBJ1-2, with TRBD1 matching 10 bases. Germline V lookup: CDR1 SGHRS, CDR2 YFSETQ. This CDR3 contains 14 residues. V lost 4 bases to trimming and J lost 7 bases; unmatched junction nucleotides: 7. This CDR3 reads CASSSRDRGIGYTF. The part of the CDR3 DNA that was read is TGCGCCAGCAGCAGCCGGGACAGGGGTATTGGC.

As for this clone: From the germline J gene comes the end of the CDR3, since the read stops 3 residues before it. The V and J genes are TRBV14 and TRBJ2-1; TRBD1 matches at 7 bases. The V segment lost 4 bases and the J segment 4 bases; nucleotides outside the gene matches: 7. CDR3 length: 15 residues. CDR1 is SGHDN, CDR2 FVKESK, per germline. The sequenced CDR3 bases are TGTGCCAGCAGCCCCTGGACAGGTAGATACAATGAG. It specifies CASSPWTGRYNE. The whole CDR3 protein reads CASSPWTGRYNEQFF.